The 27 T cell receptor beta chains listed next were all sequenced from one sample in a study of T-cell reconstitution after alpha-beta-depleted transplantation in children. Preparation of the TCRbeta library used unique molecular identifiers. MiXCR was run by TCRdb on the PCR reads, yielding one entry per CDR3 protein. Here the sample spans about 200,000 distinct CDR3 sequences, approximately 6.9% being singletons. The source material was PBMCs, sampled before TCRalphabeta/CD19-depleted stem cell transplant. These receptors all stem from a boy younger than 10 with acute lymphoblastic leukemia, due to receive a stem cell transplant.

This clonotype has at least ten counts. V and J are TRBV6-5 and TRBJ2-1, with D uncertain. The germline gives CDR1 MNHEY, CDR2 SVGAGI. The V end was cut by 0 bases, the J end by 2 bases, with 11 bases between. This CDR3 region has 16 residues. CDR3 amino acids: CASSYSGLNPYNEQFF. The CDR3 DNA reads as TGTGCCAGCAGTTACTCAGGCTTAAACCCCTACAATGAGCAGTTCTTC.

At least ten counts were recorded for this clonotype. The rearrangement joins TRBV5-1 to TRBJ2-7; 7 bases match TRBD1. The V gene's germline CDR1 is SGHRS and CDR2 YFSETQ. The CDR3 is made up of 14 amino acids. The V gene end was trimmed by 7 bases and the J gene end by 2 bases; junction bases not matched to a gene: 9. The DNA of the CDR3 is TGCGCCAGCCAGGACAGGCTGGGGACCTACGAGCAGTACTTC. Its protein is CASQDRLGTYEQYF.

This clonotype was detected a few times. The chain employs TRBV29-1 and TRBJ1-3, with D perhaps TRBD1 (5 bases). Trimming removed 7 bases at V and 3 bases at J, with 13 bases between. Looked up from germline, CDR1 is SQVTM and CDR2 is ANQGSEA. CDR3 length equals 13 residues. The DNA for the CDR3 is TGCAGCGGCTCCCAGGGTGGTGGAAACACCATATATTTT. Its protein product is CSGSQGGGNTIYF.

Ten or more counts support this clonotype. This chain joins TRBV12-3 or TRBV12-4 and TRBJ2-1, with 8 bases identical to TRBD2. The ends lost 3 bases at V and 7 bases at J; junction bases unmatched: 2. The CDR3 loop spans 13 amino acids. The CDR3 region is CASSLGLVNEQFF. The CDR3 nucleotides read TGTGCCAGCAGTTTGGGACTAGTGAATGAGCAGTTCTTC.

This clonotype showed up many times. The genes are TRBV7-9 and TRBJ2-4; D gene unclear. Germline lookup yields CDR1 SEHNR and CDR2 FQNEAQ (reference sequence). V was clipped by 1 base and J by 6 bases, with 4 bases between them. CDR3 length: 12 amino acids. The CDR3: CASSLGGNIQYF. In DNA form, the CDR3 reads TGTGCCAGCAGCTTAGGTGGAAACATTCAGTACTTC. The variable domain in full, with the rest retrieved from reference TRBV7-9 and TRBJ2-4, is DTGVSQNPRHKITKRGQNVTFRCDPISEHNRLYWYRQTLGQGPEFLTYFQNEAQLEKSRLLSDRFSAERPKGSFSTLEIQRTEQGDSAMYLCASSLGGNIQYFGAGTRLSVL.

The V and J genes are TRBV6-5 and TRBJ2-5; 11 bases are shared with TRBD2. J lost 4 bases, V lost 4 bases, and 8 bases had no gene match. Germline CDR1 reads MNHEY; CDR2 reads SVGAGI. The CDR3 loop spans 16 amino acids. The CDR3: CASSFPGSGGGETQYF. The CDR3 bases are TGTGCCAGCAGTTTCCCGGGTAGCGGGGGGGGAGAGACCCAGTACTTC.

This clonotype was detected ten times or more. The chain has TRBV29-1 and TRBJ2-5, with TRBD2 matching 10 bases. Germline V gene data show CDR1 as SQVTM and CDR2 as ANQGSEA. With V trimmed by 4 bases and J by 4 bases, 9 bases remained unmatched. The CDR3 has 15 residues. The CDR3 spells CSVAVSGGVSETQYF. CDR3 nucleotide sequence: TGCAGCGTTGCGGTCAGCGGGGGGGTTTCAGAGACCCAGTACTTC.

The table lists this clonotype with a few counts. The rearrangement uses TRBV7-2 and TRBJ2-5; maybe TRBD1 (5 bases). Germline V gene sequence: CDR1 SGHTA, CDR2 FQGNSA. CDR3 length equals 14 residues. Trimming shortened V by 5 bases and J by 2 bases, and 12 bases separated the two germline ends. The CDR3 DNA reads as TGTGCCAGCAGCCGCGGACAAGTTCAAGAGACCCAGTACTTC. As protein: CASSRGQVQETQYF.

This clonotype was seen repeatedly, ten times or more. The chain couples TRBV20-1 to TRBJ2-1, with D unresolved. Germline-derived CDR1 and CDR2 are DFQATT and SNEGSKA (reference sequence). Trimming stripped 3 bases from V and 1 base from J, with 4 bases between. The CDR3 has 12 amino acids. This CDR3 reads CSASVSYNEQFF. The CDR3 region has the DNA TGCAGTGCTAGTGTGTCCTACAATGAGCAGTTCTTC.

The CDR3 loop reads CASSPGVSGYTF. CDR3 bases: TGTGCCAGCAGCCCAGGGGTGAGTGGCTACACCTTC. The chain joins TRBV6-2 or TRBV6-3 to TRBJ1-2; perhaps TRBD1 as D (6 bases). This CDR3 is 12 amino acids long. Germline V gene sequence: CDR1 MNHEY, CDR2 SVGEGT. V shed 6 bases and J shed 7 bases, with 12 bases lying between them.

This clonotype was found many times. The gene calls are TRBV30 and TRBJ2-5, with D tentatively TRBD1 (6 bases). Germline CDR1 is GTSNPN and CDR2 is SVGIG (reference sequence). CDR3 length: 14 amino acids. Trimming took off 1 base at V and 1 base at J, with 10 bases between the two ends. CDR3 residues: CAWSARTVQETQYF. The CDR3 nucleotides read TGTGCCTGGAGTGCGCGGACAGTCCAAGAGACCCAGTACTTC.

This clonotype was found many times. This chain uses TRBV6-4 with TRBJ2-2, with D hard to call. CDR3 length equals 13 residues. CDR1 is MRHNA and CDR2 is SNTAGT in the germline V gene. V was pared by 5 bases and J by 7 bases, with 11 bases between. This chain's CDR3 is CASSSRLGGELFF. Written as DNA, the CDR3 is TGTGCCAGCAGTTCACGACTTGGCGGGGAGCTGTTTTTT.

This clonotype has ten or more counts. V is TRBV20-1 and J is TRBJ2-2, with D hard to call. The V end lost 2 bases, the J end lost 5 bases, and 12 bases lay between the germline ends. The CDR3 has 14 residues. Germline values: CDR1 DFQATT, CDR2 SNEGSKA (reference sequence). The CDR3 is CSARYHSGTGELFF. CDR3 in DNA: TGCAGTGCTAGATACCATTCGGGTACCGGGGAGCTGTTTTTT.

This chain joins TRBV7-9 and TRBJ2-1, with 7 bases that match TRBD1. CDR1 and CDR2 from the germline V gene are SEHNR and FQNEAQ (reference sequence). With 5 bases clipped from V and 8 bases from J, the junction kept 6 bases outside the gene matches. The CDR3 has 13 amino acids. The CDR3 DNA sequence: TGTGCCAGCAGCCAAACCGACAGGGATGAGCAGTTCTTC. Its translation: CASSQTDRDEQFF.

This clonotype came up many times. The V call is TRBV7-2, the J call TRBJ2-7; D perhaps matches TRBD1 (6 bases). The length of the CDR3 is 14 residues. Deletions cut 3 bases from V and 2 bases from J, with 11 bases between. Germline-derived CDR1 and CDR2 are SGHTA and FQGNSA. The CDR3 loop reads CASSFGQYPYEQYF. The CDR3 coding sequence is TGTGCCAGCAGCTTTGGACAGTACCCCTACGAGCAGTACTTC.

The table lists this clonotype with many counts. The chain combines TRBV6-2 or TRBV6-3 with TRBJ2-1, with D maybe TRBD2 (7 bases). CDR1 and CDR2 from the germline V gene are MNHEY and SVGEGT. V was clipped by 6 bases and J by 0 bases, with 12 bases between them. CDR3 size: 15 residues. CDR3 sequence (DNA): TGTGCCAGCAGATCGGGGGGCAGCTCCTACAATGAGCAGTTCTTC. Amino acids: CASRSGGSSYNEQFF.

Worth noting for this clonotype: Compared with germline, one end of the junction differs, possibly owing to a read error. The chain uses TRBV13 and TRBJ2-7, with D perhaps being TRBD1 or TRBD2 (5 bases each). Per germline, CDR1 PRHDT and CDR2 FYEKMQ (reference sequence). CDR3 length equals 14 residues. CDR3: CDSRNTRGSYEQYF. The CDR3 DNA reads as TGTGACAGCAGAAACACGAGGGGCTCTTACGAGCAGTACTTC.

This clonotype was found many times. The chain uses TRBV12-3 or TRBV12-4 and TRBJ2-1; tentative D call: TRBD2 (5 bases). This CDR3 contains 15 residues. V was clipped by 1 base and J by 1 base, with 8 bases between them. For the CDR3, the DNA is TGTGCCAGCAGTTTAGTGTCGGGGTCCTACAATGAGCAGTTCTTC. Translation gives CASSLVSGSYNEQFF.

This clonotype showed up just once. The rearrangement links TRBV7-2 to TRBJ1-5, with 7 bases matching TRBD1. Germline values: CDR1 SGHTA, CDR2 FQGNSA. This CDR3 contains 15 residues. The junction had 3 bases not matched to a gene; V was cut back by 3 bases and J by 1 base. This CDR3 reads CASSLNRGSNQPQHF. CDR3 DNA sequence: TGTGCCAGCAGCTTGAACAGGGGAAGCAATCAGCCCCAGCATTTT.

At least ten counts were recorded for this clonotype. The chain employs TRBV5-1 and TRBJ2-2; D remains ambiguous. Trimming stripped 1 base from V and 0 bases from J, with 7 bases between. Germline V gene sequence: CDR1 SGHRS, CDR2 YFSETQ. The CDR3 covers 15 residues. The CDR3, as DNA: TGCGCCAGCAGCTTGAGTAGCTCGAACACCGGGGAGCTGTTTTTT. Translation: CASSLSSSNTGELFF.

This clonotype appeared a few times. The chain carries TRBV28 and TRBJ2-3, with TRBD2 matching over 13 bases. With 4 bases clipped from V and 1 base from J, the junction kept 5 bases outside the gene matches. This CDR3 has 17 amino acids. Germline lookup yields CDR1 MDHEN and CDR2 SYDVKM. The CDR3 sequence is CASSSPGTSGGTDTQYF. DNA for the CDR3: TGTGCCAGCAGTTCCCCGGGGACTAGCGGGGGCACAGATACGCAGTATTTT.

This clonotype has a count of ten or more. The genes are TRBV6-1 and TRBJ2-7; D unclear. Germline V gene lookup returns CDR1 MNHNS and CDR2 SASEGT. V lost 2 bases to trimming and J lost 3 bases, with 8 bases between them. The CDR3 has 13 residues. The CDR3 protein is CASSESVGYEQYF. CDR3 nucleotide sequence: TGTGCCAGCAGTGAAAGTGTCGGCTACGAGCAGTACTTC.

V and J are TRBV2 and TRBJ1-4; D is possibly TRBD1 (6 bases). Per germline, CDR1 SNHLY and CDR2 FYNNEI. This CDR3 is 16 amino acids long. The V gene lost 1 base and the J gene lost 4 bases, with 13 bases spanning the gap. The CDR3 spells CASSEVQTGYNEKLFF. The CDR3 DNA follows: TGTGCCAGCAGTGAAGTACAGACAGGTTATAATGAAAAACTGTTTTTT.

The chain couples TRBV20-1 to TRBJ2-7, with 7 bases matching TRBD1. This CDR3 spans 15 amino acids. The germline CDR1 and CDR2 sequences are DFQATT and SNEGSKA (reference sequence). J lost 6 bases, V lost 0 bases, and 11 bases had no gene match. In DNA, the CDR3 is TGCAGTGCTAGAGATCGAGGGGGCGTCTCGTCCGAGCAGTACTTC. Protein product: CSARDRGGVSSEQYF.

This clonotype showed up just a few times. The chain recombines TRBV2 with TRBJ2-3; 9 positions agree with TRBD1. Per the germline V gene, CDR1 is SNHLY and CDR2 is FYNNEI. CDR3 length: 15 amino acids. Losses at the gene ends were 6 bases for V and 5 bases for J; bases not matched to a gene: 9. DNA for the CDR3: TGTGCCAGCAGCCCCGACAGGGGGTTTGGAGATACGCAGTATTTT. It codes for CASSPDRGFGDTQYF.

This clonotype has a count of ten or more. The chain uses TRBV9 and TRBJ1-1; D remains unclear. CDR1 SGDLS and CDR2 YYNGEE come from the germline V gene. The CDR3 has 14 amino acids. Trimming removed 0 bases at V and 5 bases at J, with 11 bases between. This CDR3 reads CASSVGGRATEAFF. CDR3 nucleotide sequence: TGTGCCAGCAGCGTAGGTGGTAGGGCAACTGAAGCTTTCTTT.

Many counts were recorded for this clonotype. This chain joins TRBV5-1 and TRBJ2-3, with 7 bases matching TRBD2. Germline lookup yields CDR1 SGHRS and CDR2 YFSETQ. The V segment lost 3 bases and the J segment 4 bases; nucleotides outside the gene matches: 5. The CDR3 has 14 amino acids. The CDR3 sequence: CASSSGLVADTQYF. The CDR3 nucleotides read TGCGCCAGCAGCTCCGGACTAGTCGCAGATACGCAGTATTTT.